This T cell receptor beta chain was identified during a study of identical twins. Whole-study findings and limits: Beta out-of-frame twin sharing showed a weaker excess.

V shed 3 bases and J 3 bases; nucleotides not matched to a gene: 8. Germline CDR1 and CDR2: DFQATT and SNEGSKA (reference sequence). This CDR3 region has 15 residues. This clonotype has a count of ten or more. Its antigen is currently unknown. TCRdb reprocessed the 5' RACE reads with MiXCR, giving one entry per CDR3 protein. This sample carries around 690,000 distinct CDR3 sequences, 21% of them seen once, and the ten largest clones take 4.3%. This sample also belongs to another study, concerning T cells expressing NK-cell markers. That paper notes: The study drew TCR beta repertoires from sorted CD3+CD56+NKG2C+, CD3+CD56+NKG2C- and CD3+CD56-NKG2C+ T cells. There were a few donors in whom these clonotypes also led the CD3+CD56-NKG2C+ fraction.

This chain uses TRBV20-1 with TRBJ2-3; TRBD2 aligns across 8 bases. The receptor's source is a woman aged 18-30 years in good health. The specimen was PBMCs. Written as DNA, the CDR3 is TGCAGTGCTAGTTCGAGCGGGAGTGGAACAGATACGCAGTATTTT. Translation gives CSASSSGSGTDTQYF.